What follows are 4 T cell receptor beta chains derived from one specimen sequenced in a study of blood T cell repertoires in COVID-19. Sequencing was performed with immunoSEQ multiplex PCR; in TCRdb, only in-frame clones are kept and a portion is missing. The sample records about 110,000 clones, about three quarters being singletons. The sample comprised peripheral blood. These receptors all come from a woman older than 75 with active or convalescent COVID-19.

The chain is built from TRBV5-1 and TRBJ2-3; 9 nucleotides line up with TRBD2. Germline loops: CDR1 SGHRS, CDR2 YFSETQ. CDR3 size: 17 residues. The V and J ends lost 4 bases and 0 bases, in that order; junction bases with no gene match: 9. The DNA for the CDR3 is TGCGCCAGCAGCGCCGGAAGACTAGCGGCCAGCACAGATACGCAGTATTTT. This encodes CASSAGRLAASTDTQYF. The full variable domain, in which reference TRBV5-1 and TRBJ2-3 provide the parts outside the CDR3, is KAGVTQTPRYLIKTRGQQVTLSCSPISGHRSVSWYQQTPGQGLQFLFEYFSETQRNKGNFPGRFSGRQFSNSRSEMNVSTLELGDSALYLCASSAGRLAASTDTQYFGPGTRLTVL.

This clone was detected a few times. The gene calls are TRBV5-1 and TRBJ1-3; a weak D match, TRBD1 (5 bases). V shed 4 bases and J shed 2 bases, with 13 bases lying between them. The CDR3 sequence is 15 residues long. In germline, CDR1 is SGHRS, CDR2 YFSETQ. Here the CDR3 reads CASSPGEAAGNTIYF. The CDR3 DNA reads TGCGCCAGCAGCCCGGGGGAAGCTGCTGGAAACACCATATATTTT.

This clone showed up just a few times. CDR3 DNA: TGTGCCAGCAGTTACATCGGTACCGGGGAGCTGTTTTTT. This gives the protein CASSYIGTGELFF. V is TRBV6-2 or TRBV6-3 and J is TRBJ2-2; D remains unclear. V dropped 2 bases and J dropped 5 bases, with 6 bases sitting between them. This CDR3 has 13 residues. The germline V gene has CDR1 MNHEY and CDR2 SVGEGT.

This chain links TRBV7-9 with TRBJ1-1; D might be TRBD1 (6 bases). V gave up 9 bases and J gave up 4 bases, with 15 bases separating them. The CDR3 contains 13 residues. Germline assignment: CDR1 SEHNR and CDR2 FQNEAQ (reference sequence). The CDR3: CASVRGAITEAFF. CDR3 coding DNA: TGTGCCAGTGTTCGGGGGGCGATCACTGAAGCTTTCTTT.